This T cell receptor beta chain was obtained from a study of CD8+ T cells in alopecia areata. The overall study: Spontaneously alopecic C3H/HeJ graft donors, roughly 6-13 months old, gave skin to roughly 7-11-week-old female C3H/HeJ mice. Study-wide points: An increase in clonality over normal scalp was evident in lesional scalp, especially alopecia totalis/universalis. With patients, TCR sharing proved less clear than in mice, a difference possibly related to HLA. Besides other cells, scalp samples also yield sequences of resident alphabeta T cells from normal skin.

This clone was observed a few times. Its antigen remains unidentified. At residue 11, the DNA translation does not agree with TCRdb's protein; the protein displayed here is the one encoded by the DNA. All gene names here are mouse names. The CDR3 end lies 3 residues beyond the end of the read and is filled in from the germline J gene. Extraction of RNA preceded its reverse transcription into cDNA, which served as the sequencing template. Clones were read by immunoSEQ multiplex PCR, and TCRdb kept only the in-frame ones, dropping some. The repertoire yields roughly 110,000 clones, none seen only once; the top ten contain roughly a fifth. CDR3 length: 14 amino acids. V shed 1 base and J shed 3 bases, with 8 bases lying between them. The germline CDR1 and CDR2 sequences are NNHDY and SYVADS.

The chain is built from TRBV13-3 and TRBJ1-3; D not certain. The receptor was isolated from a C3H/HeJ mouse with alopecia areata. MHC haplotype of the strain: H2-k. The sample consisted of lesional skin. Here the CDR3 reads CASSDNTFGNTLYF. Partial CDR3 DNA: TGTGCCAGCAGTGATAACACCTTTGGAAATACG.